This TCR beta chain is drawn from a study of blood T cell repertoires in COVID-19. The table came from immunoSEQ multiplex PCR; TCRdb's copy has only in-frame clones and leaves some out. The sample yields about 270,000 clones, over 75% seen once. The CDR3 extends over 12 amino acids. CDR1 and CDR2 from the germline V gene are PRHDT and FYEKMQ (reference sequence). V lost 0 bases and J 5 bases, leaving 5 bases between the germline ends. The clonotype originates from a young man who had recovered from COVID-19. The sequenced material came from PBMCs or T cells enriched from blood (not recorded which). V gene TRBV13 combines with J gene TRBJ2-7; D unresolved. The CDR3 DNA reads TGTGCCAGCAGCTTAGGGCAGAACGAGCAGTACTTC. Its translation: CASSLGQNEQYF.